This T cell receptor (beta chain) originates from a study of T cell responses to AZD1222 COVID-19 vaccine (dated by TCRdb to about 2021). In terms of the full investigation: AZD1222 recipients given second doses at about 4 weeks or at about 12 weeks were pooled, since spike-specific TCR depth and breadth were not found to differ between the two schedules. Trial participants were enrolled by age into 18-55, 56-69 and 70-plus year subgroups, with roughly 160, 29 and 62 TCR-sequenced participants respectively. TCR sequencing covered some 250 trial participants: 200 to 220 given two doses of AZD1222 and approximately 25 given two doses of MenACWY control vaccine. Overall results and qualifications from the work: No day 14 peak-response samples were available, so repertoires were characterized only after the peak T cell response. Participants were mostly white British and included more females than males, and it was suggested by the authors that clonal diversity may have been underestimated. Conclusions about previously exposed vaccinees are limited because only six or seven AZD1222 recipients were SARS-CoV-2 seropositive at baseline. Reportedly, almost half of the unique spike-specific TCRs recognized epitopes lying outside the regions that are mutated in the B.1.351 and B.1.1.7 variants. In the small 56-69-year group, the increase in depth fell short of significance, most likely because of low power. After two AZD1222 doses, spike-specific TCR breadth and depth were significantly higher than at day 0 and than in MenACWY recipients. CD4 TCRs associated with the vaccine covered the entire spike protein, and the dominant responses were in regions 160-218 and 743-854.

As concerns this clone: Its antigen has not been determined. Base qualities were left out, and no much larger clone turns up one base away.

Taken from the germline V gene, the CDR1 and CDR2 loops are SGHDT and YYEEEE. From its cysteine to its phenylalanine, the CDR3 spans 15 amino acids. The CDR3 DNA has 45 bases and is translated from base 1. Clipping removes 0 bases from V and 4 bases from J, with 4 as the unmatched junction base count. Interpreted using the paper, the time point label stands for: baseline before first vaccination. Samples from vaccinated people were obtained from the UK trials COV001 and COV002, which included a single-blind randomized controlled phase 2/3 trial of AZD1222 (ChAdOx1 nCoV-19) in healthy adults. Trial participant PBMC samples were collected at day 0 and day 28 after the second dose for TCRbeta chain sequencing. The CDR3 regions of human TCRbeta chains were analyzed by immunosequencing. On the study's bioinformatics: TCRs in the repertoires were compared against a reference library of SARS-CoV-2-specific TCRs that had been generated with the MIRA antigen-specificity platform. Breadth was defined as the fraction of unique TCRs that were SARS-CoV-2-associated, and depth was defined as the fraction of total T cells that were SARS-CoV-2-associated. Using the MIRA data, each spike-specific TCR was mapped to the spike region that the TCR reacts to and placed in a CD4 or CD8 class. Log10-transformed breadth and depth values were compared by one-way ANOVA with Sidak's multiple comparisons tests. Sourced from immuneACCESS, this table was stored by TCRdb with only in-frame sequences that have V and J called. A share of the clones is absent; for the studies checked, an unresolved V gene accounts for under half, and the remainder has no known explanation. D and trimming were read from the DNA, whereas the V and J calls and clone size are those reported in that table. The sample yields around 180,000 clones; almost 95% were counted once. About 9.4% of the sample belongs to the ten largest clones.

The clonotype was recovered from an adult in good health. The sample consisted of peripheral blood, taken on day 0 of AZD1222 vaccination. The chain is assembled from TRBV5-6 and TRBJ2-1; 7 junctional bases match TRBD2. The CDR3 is CASSLGGGPYNEQFF. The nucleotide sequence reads TGTGCCAGCAGCTTGGGCGGGGGACCTTACAATGAGCAGTTCTTC. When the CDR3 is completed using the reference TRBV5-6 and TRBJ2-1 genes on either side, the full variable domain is DAGVTQSPTHLIKTRGQQVTLRCSPKSGHDTVSWYQQALGQGPQFIFQYYEEEERQRGNFPDRFSGHQFPNYSSELNVNALLLGDSALYLCASSLGGGPYNEQFFGPGTRLTVL.